A selection of T cell receptor beta chains follows, all from one sample in a study of cytotoxic CD8 clonotypes in ibrutinib-treated CLL. Sequencing used immunoSEQ multiplex PCR; TCRdb keeps in-frame clones, though not all of them. The data hold a few hundred thousand clones, with under 75% observed a single time. Sequencing used PBMCs, obtained after 24 months of ibrutinib treatment. The receptors derive from a human donor with chronic lymphocytic leukemia. Each CDR3 is given with its conserved first and last residue. The order of the fields is J gene, clone size, D gene, V gene, CDR3 DNA, CDR3 protein. A D gene is named only where the DNA matches it firmly. Only part of the rows carry a size: once, few, many, or a class if the clone is expanded.

TRBJ2-1	-	TRBD2	TRBV7-2	TGTGCCAGCAGGACCGCTAGCGGGAGGAGCCATGAGCAGTTCTTC	CASRTASGRSHEQFF
TRBJ2-2	-	-	TRBV19	TGTGCCAGTAGTCCCCGCCAGAACACCGGGGAGCTGTTTTTT	CASSPRQNTGELFF
TRBJ2-7	-	-	TRBV9	TGTGCCAGCAGCCCTCACCCCGGGATGGGTTGGGAGCAGTACTTC	CASSPHPGMGWEQYF
TRBJ2-1	-	TRBD2	TRBV7-3	TGTGCCAGCAGCGAGGGACTAGACAACAATGAGCAGTTCTTC	CASSEGLDNNEQFF
TRBJ1-5	few	-	TRBV15	TGTGCCACCAGACCTACGACAGATCAGCCCCAGCATTTT	CATRPTTDQPQHF
TRBJ1-1	once	TRBD1	TRBV27	TGTGCCAGCATCAGGACAGGAATGAACACTGAAGCTTTCTTT	CASIRTGMNTEAFF
TRBJ1-5	-	-	TRBV6-5	TGTGCCAGCAGTGCCGGGACAAGCAATCAGCCCCAGCATTTT	CASSAGTSNQPQHF
TRBJ1-4	few	-	TRBV2	TGTGCCAGCAGTGTGGGCTATCGGGAAAAACTGTTTTTT	CASSVGYREKLFF
TRBJ2-2	-	TRBD1	TRBV28	TGTGCCAGCAGTTTTATGTTCTTACGGACAGGGATGTCCGGGGAGCTGTTTTTT	CASSFMFLRTGMSGELFF
TRBJ1-2	-	-	TRBV18	TGTGCCAGCTCACTGACAGAACCTAACTATGGCTACACCTTC	CASSLTEPNYGYTF
TRBJ2-7	-	-	TRBV5-1	TGCGCCAGCCACGAGACCAGCCCTTCCTACGAGCAGTACTTC	CASHETSPSYEQYF
TRBJ2-5	-	TRBD1	TRBV27	TGTGCCAGCAGTTCCTTGACAGGGGAGACCCAGTACTTC	CASSSLTGETQYF
TRBJ2-7	few	-	TRBV28	TGTGCCAGCACCTCCCCCCGGGTAGGCGAGCAGTACTTC	CASTSPRVGEQYF
TRBJ2-5	-	-	TRBV13	TGTGCCAGCACCCTGCGCGGCCAAGAGACCCAGTACTTC	CASTLRGQETQYF
TRBJ2-2	-	-	TRBV5-1	TGCGCCAGCAGCTTGGGAGCGGGGAACACCGGGGAGCTGTTTTTT	CASSLGAGNTGELFF
TRBJ2-7	once	TRBD2	TRBV5-1	TGCGCCAGCAGTCTTACCGGACAGTTGACTAGCGGGAGGCCCCACGAGCAGTACTTC	CASSLTGQLTSGRPHEQYF
TRBJ2-3	once	-	TRBV6-5	TGTGCCAGCAGTTACCTACTACCCACAGATACGCAGTATTTT	CASSYLLPTDTQYF
TRBJ1-2	-	-	TRBV6-1	TGTGCCAGCAGTGAACGGCCACTTGCGGGAGCACCCTATGGCTACACCTTC	CASSERPLAGAPYGYTF
TRBJ1-2	-	TRBD1	TRBV27	TGTGCCAGCAGTCCGACAGGGCCTAACTATGGCTACACCTTC	CASSPTGPNYGYTF
TRBJ2-3	-	-	TRBV19	TGTGCCAGTACCAAATACCAGGCCACTAGCACAGATACGCAGTATTTT	CASTKYQATSTDTQYF
TRBJ2-3	-	-	TRBV27	TGTGCCAGCAGTTTATCGCCCAGCGGTGCTTTATCGTATTTT	CASSLSPSGALSYF
TRBJ2-3	-	-	TRBV9	TGTGCCAGCAGCCCAGACTCCGGCGGCATCACAGATACGCAGTATTTT	CASSPDSGGITDTQYF
TRBJ2-7	few	TRBD2	TRBV27	TGTGCCAGCAGTTTAACGTCTAGCGGATACTACGAGCAGTACTTC	CASSLTSSGYYEQYF
TRBJ2-7	-	-	TRBV5-1	TGCGCCAGCCGGCACGACGAAGGAACCTACGAGCAGTACTTC	CASRHDEGTYEQYF
TRBJ2-7	once	TRBD2	TRBV5-1	TGCGCCAGCAGCTCATGGGGGACTAGTATTTACGAGCAGTACTTC	CASSSWGTSIYEQYF
TRBJ2-7	-	-	TRBV19	TGTGCCAGTAGTACCTCAACAGGTCCCTACGAGCAGTACTTC	CASSTSTGPYEQYF
TRBJ1-5	-	-	TRBV7-8	TGTGCCAGCAGCCTTCGACAGAGCAATCAGCCCCAGCATTTT	CASSLRQSNQPQHF
TRBJ2-7	-	-	TRBV5-6	TGTGCCAGCAGCTTGGGGACTAACGAGCAGTACTTC	CASSLGTNEQYF
TRBJ2-7	many	TRBD1	TRBV6-5	TGTGCCAGCAGTAGGACAGGGAGGTCCTACGAGCAGTACTTC	CASSRTGRSYEQYF